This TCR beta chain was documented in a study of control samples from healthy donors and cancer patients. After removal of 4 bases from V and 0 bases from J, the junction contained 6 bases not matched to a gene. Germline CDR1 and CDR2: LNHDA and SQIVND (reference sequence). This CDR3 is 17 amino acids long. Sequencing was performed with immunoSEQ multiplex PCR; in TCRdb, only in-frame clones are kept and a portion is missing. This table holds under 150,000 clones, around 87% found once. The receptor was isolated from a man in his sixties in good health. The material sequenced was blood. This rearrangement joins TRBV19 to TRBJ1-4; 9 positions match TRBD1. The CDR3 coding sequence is TGTGCCAGTAGTACCCGGGACAGGGATTCAACTAATGAAAAACTGTTTTTT. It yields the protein CASSTRDRDSTNEKLFF.